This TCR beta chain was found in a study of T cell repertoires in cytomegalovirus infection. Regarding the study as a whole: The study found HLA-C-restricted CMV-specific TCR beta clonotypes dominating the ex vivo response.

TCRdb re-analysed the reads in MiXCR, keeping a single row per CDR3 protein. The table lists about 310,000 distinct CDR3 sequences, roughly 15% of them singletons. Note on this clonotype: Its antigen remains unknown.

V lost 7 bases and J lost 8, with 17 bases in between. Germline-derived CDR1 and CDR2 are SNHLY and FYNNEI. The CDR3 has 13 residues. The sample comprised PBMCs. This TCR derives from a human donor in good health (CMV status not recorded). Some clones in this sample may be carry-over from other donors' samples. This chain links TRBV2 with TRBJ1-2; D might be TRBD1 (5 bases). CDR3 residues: CASTIPAGQGYTF. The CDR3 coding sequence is TGTGCCAGCACCATCCCGGCGGGGCAGGGCTACACCTTC.